The TCR beta chain under discussion was sequenced for a study of T cells in narcolepsy. In the study overall: Enrolled donors included narcolepsy type 1 or type 2 patients and healthy controls.

Sequencing was performed with immunoSEQ multiplex PCR; in TCRdb, only in-frame clones are kept and a portion is missing. The sample shows approximately 22,000 clones, less than 65% of them seen only once. Input material: memory (CD45RA-) CD4+ T cells from blood. This TCR was recovered from a human donor in good health.

The chain's CDR3 is CASSQGDNRAAGNQPQHF. The CDR3 DNA follows: TGTGCCAGCAGCCAAGGGGATAACAGGGCCGCGGGCAATCAGCCCCAGCATTTT. V usage is TRBV4-2 and J usage is TRBJ1-5; possible D gene TRBD1, 6 bases. Trimming shortened V by 1 base and J by 2 bases, and 18 bases separated the two germline ends. The CDR3 is 18 residues long. Per germline, CDR1 LGHNA and CDR2 YNFKEQ.